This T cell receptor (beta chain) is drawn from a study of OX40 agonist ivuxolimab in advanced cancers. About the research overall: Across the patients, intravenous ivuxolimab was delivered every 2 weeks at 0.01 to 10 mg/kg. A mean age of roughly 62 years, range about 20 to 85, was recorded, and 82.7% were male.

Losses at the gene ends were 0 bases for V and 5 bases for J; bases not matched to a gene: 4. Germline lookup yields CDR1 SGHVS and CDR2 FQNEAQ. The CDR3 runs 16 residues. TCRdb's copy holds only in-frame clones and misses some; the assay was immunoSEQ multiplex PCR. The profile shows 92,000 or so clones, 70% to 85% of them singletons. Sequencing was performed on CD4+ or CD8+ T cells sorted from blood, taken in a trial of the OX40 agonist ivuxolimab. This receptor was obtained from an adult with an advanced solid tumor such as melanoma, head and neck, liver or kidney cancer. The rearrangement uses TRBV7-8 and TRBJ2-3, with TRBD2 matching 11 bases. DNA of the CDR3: TGTGCCAGCAGCTTAGCGTGGACTAGCGGGCAAGATACGCAGTATTTT. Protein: CASSLAWTSGQDTQYF. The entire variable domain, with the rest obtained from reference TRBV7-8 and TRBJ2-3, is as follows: GAGVSQSPRYKVAKRGQDVALRCDPISGHVSLFWYQQALGQGPEFLTYFQNEAQLDKSGLPSDRFFAERPEGSVSTLKIQRTQQEDSAVYLCASSLAWTSGQDTQYFGPGTRLTVL.